These T cell receptor beta chains were read from a single sample in a study of metastatic and nonmetastatic thyroid tumors. TCRdb re-called clones from the PCR reads using MiXCR. Of 4,000 or so clones in the sample, more than 25% are singletons; the top ten hold roughly 16%. Source material: adjacent normal tissue. These receptors came from a male donor with papillary thyroid cancer or a benign thyroid nodule (not recorded which). Some clones in this sample may be carry-over from other donors' samples. The conserved cysteine and the conserved F or W are not part of the CDR3 here. Expanded clones are given a class, and other clones once, few, many or no size at all.

clone size	V gene	J gene	CDR3 protein
.	TRBV7-2	TRBJ1-1	ASSLGGAQNTEAF
medium-sized	TRBV5-4	TRBJ2-7	ASTHQPDDVEQY
.	TRBV28	TRBJ1-5	ASSPRVVTGNQPQH
.	TRBV20-1	TRBJ2-1	SAREGRGKF
.	TRBV28	TRBJ2-7	ASDSSRYEQY
once	TRBV5-1	TRBJ2-1	ASSKEGTSGGLNEQF
many	TRBV20-1	TRBJ2-5	SARGPGGGETQY
.	TRBV11-2	TRBJ2-7	ASSLGTGFGEQY
few	TRBV12-3/TRBV12-4	TRBJ2-2	ASSLASQYGELF
.	TRBV28	TRBJ1-1	ASTPRAGVTEAF